This T cell receptor (beta chain) was sequenced during a study of blood T cell repertoires in COVID-19. Study summary: The United States, Italy and Spain provided the acute and convalescent COVID-19 samples. Nucleic acid was either cDNA or gDNA, and it came from T cells, B-cell-depleted T cells, or PBMCs.

In the original workflow: For nucleated cells, counts were estimated from reference gene primer amplification. Only in-frame clones appear in the TCRdb table, and some are missing; sequencing was by immunoSEQ multiplex PCR. That table gives V, J and clone size, and the DNA gave D and trimming. The top ten hold 3.5% to 4.5% of the sample, which has approximately 290,000 clones, roughly 89% seen once. CDR1 and CDR2 from the germline V gene are GTSNPN and SVGIG (reference sequence). V was pared by 3 bases and J by 1 base, with 10 bases between. CDR3 length: 14 amino acids. The V and J genes are TRBV30 and TRBJ1-5, with a possible D match to TRBD1 (6 bases). The sequencing input was PBMCs or T cells enriched from blood (not recorded which). The receptor's source is a woman aged 18-29 years with acute COVID-19. This CDR3 reads CAWRIQGSNQPQHF. CDR3 nucleotide sequence: TGTGCCTGGAGAATTCAGGGGAGCAATCAGCCCCAGCATTTT.